These T cell receptor beta chains were read from a single sample in a study of CD8+ T cells in alopecia areata. TCRdb's table, derived via immunoSEQ multiplex PCR, lists solely in-frame clones and lacks some. Among around 98,000 clones listed, about 45% were seen once. Sequencing was performed on CD4+ T cells sorted from blood. These TCRs come from a human donor with alopecia areata. Each CDR3 is given with its conserved first and last residue. Each record gives: clone size, J gene, V gene, D gene, CDR3 DNA, CDR3 protein. D genes are given only for firm matches. Not all rows give a size; the values are once, few, many and, for expanded clones, a class.

few | TRBJ1-1 | TRBV29-1 | - | TGCAGCGTTCGACAGCAAATGGGGACTGAAGCTTTCTTT | CSVRQQMGTEAFF
few | TRBJ1-5 | TRBV7-8 | TRBD1 | TGTGCCAGCAGCAAGACAGGGGCCCCCAATCAGCCCCAGCATTTT | CASSKTGAPNQPQHF
few | TRBJ2-1 | TRBV29-1 | - | TGCAGCGTTGAAGACGGTGAGCAGTTCTTC | CSVEDGEQFF
- | TRBJ2-2 | TRBV5-1 | TRBD1 | TGCGCCAGCAGCGCGTCGGACAGGCGCACCGGGGAGCTGTTTTTT | CASSASDRRTGELFF
- | TRBJ2-1 | TRBV7-2 | - | TGTGCCAGCAGCTACATAGTAGATCTCGGGCGGTTCTTC | CASSYIVDLGRFF
- | TRBJ1-6 | TRBV29-1 | TRBD1 | TGCAGCGTCGGGACAGTTAATTCACCCCTCCACTTT | CSVGTVNSPLHF
few | TRBJ2-1 | TRBV29-1 | TRBD1 | TGCAGCGTTGACGTGGGACAGCCTAACAATGAGCAGTTCTTC | CSVDVGQPNNEQFF
- | TRBJ2-1 | TRBV7-7 | TRBD2 | TGTGCCAGCAGCTCCACTAGCGGGAGTTTTAATGAGCAGTTCTTC | CASSSTSGSFNEQFF
- | TRBJ2-3 | TRBV29-1 | - | TGCAGCGGCGCTTATACAGATACGCAGTATTTT | CSGAYTDTQYF
- | TRBJ2-7 | TRBV4-2 | TRBD1 | TGTGCCAGCAGCCAAAGGACAGGCCTCAACCACGAGCAGTACTTC | CASSQRTGLNHEQYF
once | TRBJ2-4 | TRBV6-6 | - | TGTGCCAGCAGTATGCGGGACCTAGCCAAAAACATTCAGTACTTC | CASSMRDLAKNIQYF
- | TRBJ2-1 | TRBV29-1 | TRBD1 | TGCAGCGTTGAAAAGGGACAGGGCCTCGGTGAGCAGTTCTTC | CSVEKGQGLGEQFF
- | TRBJ2-7 | TRBV6-5 | - | TGTGCCAGCAGTGGCGGTGAGCCCTCCTACGAGCAGTACTTC | CASSGGEPSYEQYF
few | TRBJ2-7 | TRBV29-1 | - | TGCAGCGTTGAAGAGGGGCTGGACGAGCAGTACTTC | CSVEEGLDEQYF
- | TRBJ2-3 | TRBV30 | - | TGTGCCTGGAGTGGCAAAGGAGCGGACCTCACAGATACGCAGTATTTT | CAWSGKGADLTDTQYF
few | TRBJ2-7 | TRBV29-1 | - | TGCAGCGTTGGCACAGCCTACGAGCAGTACTTC | CSVGTAYEQYF
- | TRBJ2-3 | TRBV29-1 | TRBD1 | TGCAGCGTTGACGCGACAGGGGTAGATACGCAGTATTTT | CSVDATGVDTQYF
- | TRBJ1-2 | TRBV5-1 | - | TGCGCCAGCAGCTTGGTTGGGGATGGCTACACCTTC | CASSLVGDGYTF
- | TRBJ2-3 | TRBV5-1 | - | TGCGCCAGCAGCTTGGGAGACGGCACCACAGATACGCAGTATTTT | CASSLGDGTTDTQYF
- | TRBJ1-1 | TRBV30 | TRBD1 | TGTGCCTGGGGAGGACAGGTCCTGAACACTGAAGCTTTCTTT | CAWGGQVLNTEAFF
few | TRBJ1-6 | TRBV11-2 | - | TGTGCCAGCAGCGAGGGAGGGGGTAATTCACCCCTCCACTTT | CASSEGGGNSPLHF
- | TRBJ2-5 | TRBV5-1 | - | TGCGCCAGCAGCTTGGGCAGGACCCCTCAAGAGACCCAGTACTTC | CASSLGRTPQETQYF
- | TRBJ1-6 | TRBV29-1 | - | TGCAGCGTCGAACGAATCGATAATTCACCCCTCCACTTT | CSVERIDNSPLHF
- | TRBJ2-7 | TRBV30 | - | TGTGCCTGGAGCTCTTCCTACGAGCAGTACTTC | CAWSSSYEQYF
- | TRBJ2-2 | TRBV5-4 | - | TGTGCCAGTAGACAGTTGAACACCGGGGAGCTGTTTTTT | CASRQLNTGELFF
- | TRBJ1-1 | TRBV29-1 | - | TGCACCTCCGCCTCTATAGAGAGGTCTGAAGCTTTCTTT | CTSASIERSEAFF
- | TRBJ2-5 | TRBV7-2 | TRBD2 | TGTGCCAGCAGCTTACTCAGCGGGGGGGCCGAAGAGACCCAGTACTTC | CASSLLSGGAEETQYF
- | TRBJ1-5 | TRBV23-1 | - | TGCGCCAGCAGTCAAGGGATTCCTGGGCGGCCCCAGCATTTT | CASSQGIPGRPQHF
- | TRBJ1-1 | TRBV29-1 | - | TGCAGCGTTGTGCCCGGGCTGAACACTGAAGCTTTCTTT | CSVVPGLNTEAFF
- | TRBJ2-3 | TRBV25-1 | - | TGTGCCAGCAGTCCGCAGGGGTTCACAGATACGCAGTATTTT | CASSPQGFTDTQYF
few | TRBJ2-7 | TRBV29-1 | TRBD1 | TGCAGCGTACGAGGACAGGGAAACGAGCAGTACTTC | CSVRGQGNEQYF
once | TRBJ2-5 | TRBV5-1 | - | TGCGCCAGCAGCCGGGACACAGCCCGGGAGACCCAGTACTTC | CASSRDTARETQYF
- | TRBJ2-1 | TRBV5-1 | - | TGCGCCAGCAGAACGACAGGAAAAGGTGACAATGAGCAGTTCTTC | CASRTTGKGDNEQFF
- | TRBJ2-3 | TRBV11-2 | TRBD1 | TGTGCCAGCAGCCCAGGCCCAGACAGGGGGGATACGCAGTATTTT | CASSPGPDRGDTQYF
- | TRBJ2-7 | TRBV11-2 | TRBD2 | TGTGCCAGCAGCTCCTTACTAGCGAGCGGGAGAGACGAGCAGTACTTC | CASSSLLASGRDEQYF
- | TRBJ1-2 | TRBV30 | - | TGTGCCTGGAGTGTGGCGTGGGGAGGCTACACCTTC | CAWSVAWGGYTF
- | TRBJ2-7 | TRBV14 | TRBD1 | TGTGCCAGCAGCCGATACAGGGGCTCCTACGAGCAGTACTTC | CASSRYRGSYEQYF
- | TRBJ2-7 | TRBV6-5 | - | TGTGCCAGCAGTTACTCAGGCCCCTACGAGCAGTACTTC | CASSYSGPYEQYF
- | TRBJ1-1 | TRBV30 | TRBD1 | TGTGCCTGCGACAGGGGTAGAAACACTGAAGCTTTCTTT | CACDRGRNTEAFF
few | TRBJ1-2 | TRBV29-1 | - | TGCAGCGTTGTTGTTGGGCAAGCCTATGGCTACACCTTC | CSVVVGQAYGYTF
few | TRBJ1-1 | TRBV29-1 | - | TGCAGCGTTGAAGATCGGGACGGCCGAGGGGCTTTCTTT | CSVEDRDGRGAFF
few | TRBJ2-2 | TRBV9 | TRBD2 | TGTGCCAGCAGCCCCACCTCTAGCGGGAGGACCGGGGAGCTGTTTTTT | CASSPTSSGRTGELFF
- | TRBJ2-1 | TRBV20-1 | - | TGCAGTGCCTACGGACATGAGCAGTTCTTC | CSAYGHEQFF
- | TRBJ1-5 | TRBV7-8 | - | TGTGCCAGCAGCCCGGGGTATAGCAATCAGCCCCAGCATTTT | CASSPGYSNQPQHF
- | TRBJ2-1 | TRBV29-1 | - | TGCAGCGTTGCGAATCCCTCGTACAATGAGCAGTTCTTC | CSVANPSYNEQFF
- | TRBJ1-1 | TRBV7-2 | TRBD1 | TGTGCCAGCAGCGTAGACAGGGGTATCACTGAAGCTTTCTTT | CASSVDRGITEAFF
- | TRBJ2-7 | TRBV28 | - | TGTGCCAGCAGAACTCCGGGCCTGGCGGCCTACGAGCAGTACTTC | CASRTPGLAAYEQYF